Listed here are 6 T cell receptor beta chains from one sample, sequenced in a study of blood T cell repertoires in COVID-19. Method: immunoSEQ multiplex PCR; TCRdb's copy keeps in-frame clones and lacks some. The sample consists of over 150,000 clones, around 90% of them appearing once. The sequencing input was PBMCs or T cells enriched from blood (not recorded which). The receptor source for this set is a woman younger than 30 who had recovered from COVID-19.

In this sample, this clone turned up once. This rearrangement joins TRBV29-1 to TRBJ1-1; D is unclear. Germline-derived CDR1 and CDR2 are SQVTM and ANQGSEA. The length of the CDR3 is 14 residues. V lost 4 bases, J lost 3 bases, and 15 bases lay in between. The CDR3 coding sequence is TGCAGCGTTGTCCGGGGTGCGGGTTACACTGAAGCTTTCTTT. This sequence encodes CSVVRGAGYTEAFF.

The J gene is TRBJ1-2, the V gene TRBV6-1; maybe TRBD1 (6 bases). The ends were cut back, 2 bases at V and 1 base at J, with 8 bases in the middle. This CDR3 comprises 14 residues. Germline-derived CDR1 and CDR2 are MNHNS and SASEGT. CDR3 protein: CASSERTVNYGYTF. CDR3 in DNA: TGTGCCAGCAGTGAAAGGACAGTTAACTATGGCTACACCTTC.

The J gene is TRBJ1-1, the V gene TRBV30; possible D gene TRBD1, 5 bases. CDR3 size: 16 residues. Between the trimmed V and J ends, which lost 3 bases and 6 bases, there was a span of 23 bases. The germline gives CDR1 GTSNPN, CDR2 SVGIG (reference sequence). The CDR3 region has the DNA TGTGCCTGGAGGACGGGAGGGGCATTTCGGGTCTCTGAAGCTTTCTTT. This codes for CAWRTGGAFRVSEAFF.

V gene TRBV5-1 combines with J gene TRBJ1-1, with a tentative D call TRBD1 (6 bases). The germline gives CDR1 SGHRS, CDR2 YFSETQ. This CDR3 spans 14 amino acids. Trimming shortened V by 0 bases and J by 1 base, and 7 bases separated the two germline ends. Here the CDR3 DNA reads TGCGCCAGCAGCTTGGGACAGGCGAACACTGAAGCTTTCTTT. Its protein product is CASSLGQANTEAFF. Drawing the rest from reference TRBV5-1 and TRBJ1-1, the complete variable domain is KAGVTQTPRYLIKTRGQQVTLSCSPISGHRSVSWYQQTPGQGLQFLFEYFSETQRNKGNFPGRFSGRQFSNSRSEMNVSTLELGDSALYLCASSLGQANTEAFFGQGTRLTVV.

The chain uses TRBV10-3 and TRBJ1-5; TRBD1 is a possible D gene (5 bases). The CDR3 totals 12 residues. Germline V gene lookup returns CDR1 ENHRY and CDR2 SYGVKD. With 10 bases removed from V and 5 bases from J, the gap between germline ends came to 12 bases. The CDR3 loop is CATWGGDQPQHF. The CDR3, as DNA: TGTGCCACCTGGGGGGGGGATCAGCCCCAGCATTTT.

The CDR3 nucleotides read TGTGCCAGCAGGCACCGGGACAGGGGGGATTCACCCCTCCACTTT. It codes for CASRHRDRGDSPLHF. This chain joins TRBV3-1 (or the pseudogene TRBV3-2) and TRBJ1-6; 11 bases fit TRBD1. After removal of 6 bases from V and 8 bases from J, the junction contained 6 bases not matched to a gene. Germline CDR1 and CDR2: LGHDT and YNNKEL (reference sequence). This CDR3 spans 15 amino acids.